The clone carrying this TCR beta chain turned up a few times. The antigen is undetermined. The CDR3 contains 15 residues. Between the trimmed V and J ends, which lost 1 base and 3 bases, there was a span of 11 bases. The germline V gene encodes CDR1 SSHAT and CDR2 FNYEAQ (reference sequence). TCRdb re-called the 5' RACE reads through MiXCR, storing one row per CDR3 protein. The sample yields approximately 540,000 distinct CDR3 sequences, more than 9.5% seen once. This sample is part of a study of CD8 T cells in ankylosing spondylitis. Study findings and constraints: What appeared characteristic of ankylosing spondylitis blood was a TCR beta motif of fewer than ten highly homologous variants.

Specimen: blood, either unsorted or a sorted T cell fraction (not recorded which). This receptor was obtained from a male donor with ankylosing spondylitis. The J gene is TRBJ2-3, the V gene TRBV7-7, with D perhaps matching TRBD1 (6 bases). CDR3 protein: CASSLGPGATDTQYF. CDR3 DNA sequence: TGTGCCAGCAGCTTAGGGCCAGGGGCAACAGATACGCAGTATTTT.